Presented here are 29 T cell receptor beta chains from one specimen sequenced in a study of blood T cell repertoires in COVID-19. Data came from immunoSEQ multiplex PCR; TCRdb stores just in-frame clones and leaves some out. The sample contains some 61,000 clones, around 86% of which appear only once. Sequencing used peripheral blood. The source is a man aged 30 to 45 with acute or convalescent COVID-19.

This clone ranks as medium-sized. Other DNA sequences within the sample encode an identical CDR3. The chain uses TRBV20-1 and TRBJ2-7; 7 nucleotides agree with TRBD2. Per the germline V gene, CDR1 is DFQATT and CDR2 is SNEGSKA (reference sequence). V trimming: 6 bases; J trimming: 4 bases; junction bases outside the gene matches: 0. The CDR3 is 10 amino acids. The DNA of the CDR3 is TGCAGTGCGCGGGGGTACGAGCAGTACTTC. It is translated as CSARGYEQYF.

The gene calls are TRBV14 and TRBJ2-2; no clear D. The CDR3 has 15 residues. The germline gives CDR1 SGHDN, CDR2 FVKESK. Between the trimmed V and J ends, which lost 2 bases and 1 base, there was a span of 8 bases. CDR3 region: CASSQYRVNTGELFF. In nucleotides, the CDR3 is TGTGCCAGCAGCCAATATAGAGTGAACACCGGGGAGCTGTTTTTT.

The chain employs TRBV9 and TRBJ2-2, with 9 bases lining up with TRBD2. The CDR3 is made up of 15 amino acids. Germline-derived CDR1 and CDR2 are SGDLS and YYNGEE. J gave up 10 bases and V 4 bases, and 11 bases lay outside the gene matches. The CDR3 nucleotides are TGTGCCAGCAGCAGTAGCGGGAGTCCCCTCGAGGAGCTGTTTTTT. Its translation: CASSSSGSPLEELFF.

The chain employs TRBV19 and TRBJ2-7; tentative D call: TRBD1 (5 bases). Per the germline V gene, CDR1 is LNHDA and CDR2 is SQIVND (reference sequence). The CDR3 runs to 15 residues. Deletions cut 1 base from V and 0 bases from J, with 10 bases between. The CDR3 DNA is TGTGCCAGTAGTATAGTCCTTGACAGCTCCTACGAGCAGTACTTC. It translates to CASSIVLDSSYEQYF.

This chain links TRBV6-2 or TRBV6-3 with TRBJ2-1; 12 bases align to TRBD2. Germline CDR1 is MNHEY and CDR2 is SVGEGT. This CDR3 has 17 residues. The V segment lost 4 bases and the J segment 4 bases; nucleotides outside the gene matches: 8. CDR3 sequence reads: CASSSNVGLAGYNEQFF. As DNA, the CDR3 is TGTGCCAGCAGTTCGAATGTAGGACTAGCGGGGTACAATGAGCAGTTCTTC.

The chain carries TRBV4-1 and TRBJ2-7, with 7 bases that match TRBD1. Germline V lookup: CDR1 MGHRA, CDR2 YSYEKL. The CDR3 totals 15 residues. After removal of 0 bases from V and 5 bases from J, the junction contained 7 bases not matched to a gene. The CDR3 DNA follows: TGCGCCAGCAGCCAAGAAGGGGGCAGGCCCGACGAGCAGTACTTC. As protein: CASSQEGGRPDEQYF.

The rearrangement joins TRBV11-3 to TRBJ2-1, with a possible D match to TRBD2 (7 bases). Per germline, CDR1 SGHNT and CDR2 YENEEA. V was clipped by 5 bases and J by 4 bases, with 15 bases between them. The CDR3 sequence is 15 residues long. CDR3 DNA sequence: TGTGCCAGCAGCCCCTGGGGGGGCCCTTACAATGAGCAGTTCTTC. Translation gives CASSPWGGPYNEQFF.

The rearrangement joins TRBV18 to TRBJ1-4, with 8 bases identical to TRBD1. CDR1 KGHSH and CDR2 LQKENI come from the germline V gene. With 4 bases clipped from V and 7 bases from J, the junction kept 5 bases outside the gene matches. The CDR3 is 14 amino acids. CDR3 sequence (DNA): TGTGCCAGCTCACTTGGACAGGGCGGTGAAAAACTGTTTTTT. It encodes CASSLGQGGEKLFF.

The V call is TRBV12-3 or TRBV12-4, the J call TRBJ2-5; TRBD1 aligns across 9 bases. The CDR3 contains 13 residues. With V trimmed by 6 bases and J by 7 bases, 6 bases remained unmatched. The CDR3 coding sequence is TGTGCCAGCAGCGGGACAGGGACTTCGACCCAGTACTTC. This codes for CASSGTGTSTQYF.

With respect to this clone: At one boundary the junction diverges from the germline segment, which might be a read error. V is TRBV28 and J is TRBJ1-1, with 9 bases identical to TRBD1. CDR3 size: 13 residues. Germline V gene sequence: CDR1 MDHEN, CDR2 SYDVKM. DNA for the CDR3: TGTGCCAGCAGGGGGACAGGGCGGACTGAGGCTTTCTTT. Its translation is CASRGTGRTEAFF.

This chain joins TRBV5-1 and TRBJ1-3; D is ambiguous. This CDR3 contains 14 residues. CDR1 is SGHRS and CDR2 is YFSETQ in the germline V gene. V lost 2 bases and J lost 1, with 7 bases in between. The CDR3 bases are TGCGCCAGCAGCTTCGGGGAATCTGGAAACACCATATATTTT. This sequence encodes CASSFGESGNTIYF.

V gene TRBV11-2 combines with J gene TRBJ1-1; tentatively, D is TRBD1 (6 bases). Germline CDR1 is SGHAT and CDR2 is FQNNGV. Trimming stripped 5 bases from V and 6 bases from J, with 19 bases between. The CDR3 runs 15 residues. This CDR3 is CASSLTVGAGAEAFF. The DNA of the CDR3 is TGTGCCAGCAGCCTTACGGTGGGGGCTGGGGCTGAAGCTTTCTTT.

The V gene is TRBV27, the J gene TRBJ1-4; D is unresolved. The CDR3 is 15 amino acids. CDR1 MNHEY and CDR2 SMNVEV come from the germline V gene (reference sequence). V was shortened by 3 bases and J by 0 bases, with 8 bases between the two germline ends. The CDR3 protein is CASSFTAATNEKLFF. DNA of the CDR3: TGTGCCAGCAGTTTTACAGCTGCAACTAATGAAAAACTGTTTTTT.

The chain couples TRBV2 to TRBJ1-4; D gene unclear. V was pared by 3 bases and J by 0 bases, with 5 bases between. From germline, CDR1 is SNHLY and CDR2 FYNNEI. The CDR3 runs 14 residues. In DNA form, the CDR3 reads TGTGCCAGCAGTGACGGTACAACTAATGAAAAACTGTTTTTT. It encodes CASSDGTTNEKLFF. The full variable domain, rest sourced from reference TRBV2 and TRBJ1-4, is EPEVTQTPSHQVTQMGQEVILRCVPISNHLYFYWYRQILGQKVEFLVSFYNNEISEKSEIFDDQFSVERPDGSNFTLKIRSTKLEDSAMYFCASSDGTTNEKLFFGSGTQLSVL.

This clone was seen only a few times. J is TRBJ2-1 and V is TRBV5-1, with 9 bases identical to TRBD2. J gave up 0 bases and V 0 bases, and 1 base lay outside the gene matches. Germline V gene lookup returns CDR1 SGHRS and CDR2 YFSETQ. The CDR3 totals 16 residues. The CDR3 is CASSLGLADSYNEQFF. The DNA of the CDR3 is TGCGCCAGCAGCTTGGGACTAGCGGACTCCTACAATGAGCAGTTCTTC.

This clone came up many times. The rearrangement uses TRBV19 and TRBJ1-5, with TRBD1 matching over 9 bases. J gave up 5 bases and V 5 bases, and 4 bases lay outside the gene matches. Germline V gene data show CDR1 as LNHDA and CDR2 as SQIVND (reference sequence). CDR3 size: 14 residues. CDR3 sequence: CASSRRTGDQPQHF. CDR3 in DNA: TGTGCCAGTAGTCGCCGGACAGGGGATCAGCCCCAGCATTTT.

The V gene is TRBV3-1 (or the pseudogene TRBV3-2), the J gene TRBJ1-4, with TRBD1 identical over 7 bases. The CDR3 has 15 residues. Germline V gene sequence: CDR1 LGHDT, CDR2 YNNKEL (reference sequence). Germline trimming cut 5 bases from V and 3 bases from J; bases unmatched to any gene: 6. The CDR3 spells CASSSRGRPNEKLFF. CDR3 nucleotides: TGTGCCAGCAGCTCTAGGGGGCGACCTAATGAAAAACTGTTTTTT.

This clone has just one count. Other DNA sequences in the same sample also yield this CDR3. The CDR3 DNA reads TGTGCCAGCAGCTCTCTAGCGGGAAGCACAGATACGCAGTATTTT. Translation gives CASSSLAGSTDTQYF. The chain recombines TRBV7-3 with TRBJ2-3, with 9 bases lining up with TRBD2. Germline CDR1 and CDR2: SGHTA and FQGTGA. J was trimmed by 0 bases and V by 4 bases; bases with no gene match: 2. This CDR3 is built from 15 residues.

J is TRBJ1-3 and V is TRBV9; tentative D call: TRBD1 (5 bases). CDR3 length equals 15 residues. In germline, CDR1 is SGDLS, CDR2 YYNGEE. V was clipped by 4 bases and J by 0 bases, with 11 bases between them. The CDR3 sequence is CASSRGVDSGNTIYF. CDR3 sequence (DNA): TGTGCCAGCAGCCGGGGGGTAGACTCTGGAAACACCATATATTTT.

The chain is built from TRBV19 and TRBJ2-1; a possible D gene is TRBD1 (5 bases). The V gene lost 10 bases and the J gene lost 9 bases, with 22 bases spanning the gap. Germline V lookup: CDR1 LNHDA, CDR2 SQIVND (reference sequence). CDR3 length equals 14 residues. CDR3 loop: CATARRTQWGEQFF. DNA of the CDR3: TGTGCCACCGCCAGACGGACACAATGGGGTGAGCAGTTCTTC.

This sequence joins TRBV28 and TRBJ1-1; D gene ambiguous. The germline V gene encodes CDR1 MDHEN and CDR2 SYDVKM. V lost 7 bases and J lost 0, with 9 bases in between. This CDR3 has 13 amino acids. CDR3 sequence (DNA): TGTGCCAGCACTATCCCTATGAACACTGAAGCTTTCTTT. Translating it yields CASTIPMNTEAFF.

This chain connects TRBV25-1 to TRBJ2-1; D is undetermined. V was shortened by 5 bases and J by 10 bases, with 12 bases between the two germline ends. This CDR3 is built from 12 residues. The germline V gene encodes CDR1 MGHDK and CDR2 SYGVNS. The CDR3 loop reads CASSRIRGEQFF. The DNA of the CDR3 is TGTGCCAGCAGTCGTATCCGCGGCGAGCAGTTCTTC.

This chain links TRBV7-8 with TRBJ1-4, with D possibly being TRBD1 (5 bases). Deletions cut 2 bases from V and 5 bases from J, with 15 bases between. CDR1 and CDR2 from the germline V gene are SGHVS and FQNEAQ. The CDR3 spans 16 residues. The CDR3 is CASSLLSGFGNEKLFF. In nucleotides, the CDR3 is TGTGCCAGCAGCTTATTATCAGGGTTCGGAAATGAAAAACTGTTTTTT.

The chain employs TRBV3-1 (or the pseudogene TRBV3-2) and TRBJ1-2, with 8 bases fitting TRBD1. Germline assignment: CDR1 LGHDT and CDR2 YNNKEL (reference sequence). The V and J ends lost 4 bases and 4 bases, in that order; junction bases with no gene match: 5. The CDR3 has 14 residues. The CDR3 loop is CASSLRDRSYGYTF. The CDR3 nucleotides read TGTGCCAGCAGCCTCCGGGACAGGAGCTATGGCTACACCTTC.

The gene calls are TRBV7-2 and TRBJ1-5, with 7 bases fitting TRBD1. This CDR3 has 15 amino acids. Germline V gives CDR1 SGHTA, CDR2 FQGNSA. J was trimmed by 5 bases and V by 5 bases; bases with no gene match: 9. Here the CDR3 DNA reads TGTGCCAGCAGCCCCCCGACAGGGTATTATCAGCCCCAGCATTTT. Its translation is CASSPPTGYYQPQHF.

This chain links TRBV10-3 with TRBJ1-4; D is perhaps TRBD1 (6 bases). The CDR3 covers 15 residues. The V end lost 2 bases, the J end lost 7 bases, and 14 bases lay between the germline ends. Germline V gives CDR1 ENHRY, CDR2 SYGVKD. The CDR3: CAISEQNRVSEKLFF. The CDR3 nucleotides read TGTGCCATCAGTGAGCAGAACAGGGTGAGTGAAAAACTGTTTTTT.

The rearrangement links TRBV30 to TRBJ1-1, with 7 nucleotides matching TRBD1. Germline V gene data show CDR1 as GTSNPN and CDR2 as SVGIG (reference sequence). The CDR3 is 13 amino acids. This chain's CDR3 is CALQGFGNTEAFF. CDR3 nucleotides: TGTGCTTTACAGGGGTTCGGGAACACTGAAGCTTTCTTT.

CDR3 protein: CSVRSSGRSHYEQYF. In DNA form, the CDR3 reads TGCAGCGTTCGAAGCAGCGGGAGGTCGCATTACGAGCAGTACTTC. The V and J genes are TRBV29-1 and TRBJ2-7; 9 bases agree with TRBD2. The CDR3 contains 15 residues. With V trimmed by 5 bases and J by 4 bases, 12 bases remained unmatched. CDR1 SQVTM and CDR2 ANQGSEA come from the germline V gene.

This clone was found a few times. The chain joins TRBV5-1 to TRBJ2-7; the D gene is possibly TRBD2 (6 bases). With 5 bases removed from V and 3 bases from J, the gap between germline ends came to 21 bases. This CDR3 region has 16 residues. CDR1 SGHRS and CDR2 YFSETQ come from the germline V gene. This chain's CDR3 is CASSSTLLAEGYEQYF. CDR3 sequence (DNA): TGCGCCAGCAGTTCTACCCTACTAGCAGAAGGCTACGAGCAGTACTTC.